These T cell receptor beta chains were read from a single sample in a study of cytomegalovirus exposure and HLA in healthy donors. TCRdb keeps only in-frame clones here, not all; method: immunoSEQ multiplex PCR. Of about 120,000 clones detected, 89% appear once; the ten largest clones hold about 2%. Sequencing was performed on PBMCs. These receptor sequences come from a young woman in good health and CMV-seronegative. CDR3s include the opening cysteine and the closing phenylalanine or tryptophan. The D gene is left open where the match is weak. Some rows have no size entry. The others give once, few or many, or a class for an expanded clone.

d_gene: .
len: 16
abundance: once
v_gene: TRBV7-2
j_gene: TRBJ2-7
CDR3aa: CASSQGGGKSSYEQYF
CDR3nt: TGTGCCAGCAGCCAAGGGGGCGGGAAGAGCTCCTACGAGCAGTACTTC

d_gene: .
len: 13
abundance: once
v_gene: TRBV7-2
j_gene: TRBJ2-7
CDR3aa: CASRGTRAYEQYF
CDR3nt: TGTGCCAGCAGAGGCACCCGGGCCTACGAGCAGTACTTC

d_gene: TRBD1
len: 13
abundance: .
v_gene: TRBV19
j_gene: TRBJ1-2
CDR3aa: CASSISGTDGYTF
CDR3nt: TGTGCCAGTAGTATTTCAGGGACAGATGGCTACACCTTC

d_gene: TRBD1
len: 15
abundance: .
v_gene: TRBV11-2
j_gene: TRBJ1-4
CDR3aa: CASSLFGTGVAKLFF
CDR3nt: TGTGCCAGCAGCTTATTCGGGACAGGGGTCGCAAAACTGTTTTTT

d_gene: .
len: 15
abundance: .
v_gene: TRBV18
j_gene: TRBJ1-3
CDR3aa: CASSGNQGPGNTIYF
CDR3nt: TGTGCCAGCTCAGGGAATCAGGGCCCCGGAAACACCATATATTTT

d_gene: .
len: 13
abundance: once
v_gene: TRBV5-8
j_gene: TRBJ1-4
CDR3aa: CASSFGVDEKLFF
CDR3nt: TGTGCCAGCAGCTTCGGGGTGGATGAAAAACTGTTTTTT

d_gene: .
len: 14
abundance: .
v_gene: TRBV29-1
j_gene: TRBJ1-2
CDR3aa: CSVEDPQEPYGYTF
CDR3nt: TGCAGCGTTGAAGATCCACAGGAGCCCTATGGCTACACCTTC

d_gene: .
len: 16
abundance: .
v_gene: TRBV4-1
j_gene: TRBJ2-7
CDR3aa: CASSHGLRGGLDEQYF
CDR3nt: TGCGCCAGCAGCCATGGACTGAGGGGGGGGTTGGACGAGCAGTACTTC

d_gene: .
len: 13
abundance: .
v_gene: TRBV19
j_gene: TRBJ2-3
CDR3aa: CASSRAGTDTQYF
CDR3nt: TGTGCCAGTAGTCGAGCGGGCACAGATACGCAGTATTTT

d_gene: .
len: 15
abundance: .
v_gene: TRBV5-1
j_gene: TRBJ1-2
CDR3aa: CASSSKPRTEEGYTF
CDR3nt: TGCGCCAGCAGCTCGAAACCTAGGACAGAGGAGGGCTACACCTTC

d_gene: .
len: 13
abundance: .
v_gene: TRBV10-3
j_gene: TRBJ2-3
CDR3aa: CASGLASTDTQYF
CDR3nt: TGTGCCAGCGGACTGGCGAGCACAGATACGCAGTATTTT

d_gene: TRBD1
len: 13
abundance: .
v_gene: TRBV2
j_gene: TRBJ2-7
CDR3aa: CASSGQGGYEQYF
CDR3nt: TGTGCCAGCAGCGGACAGGGCGGGTACGAGCAGTACTTC

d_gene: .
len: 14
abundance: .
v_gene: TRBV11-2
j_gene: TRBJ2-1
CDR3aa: CASLLGGTYNEQFF
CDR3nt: TGTGCCAGCCTGCTAGGGGGAACCTACAATGAGCAGTTCTTC

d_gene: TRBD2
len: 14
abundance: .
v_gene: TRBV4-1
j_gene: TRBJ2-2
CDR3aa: CASSWDGGEGELFF
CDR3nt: TGCGCCAGCAGCTGGGACGGGGGGGAGGGAGAGCTGTTTTTT

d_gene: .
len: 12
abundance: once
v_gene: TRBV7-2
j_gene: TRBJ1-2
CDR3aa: CASSPGYYGYTF
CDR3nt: TGTGCCAGCAGCCCCGGGTACTATGGCTACACCTTC

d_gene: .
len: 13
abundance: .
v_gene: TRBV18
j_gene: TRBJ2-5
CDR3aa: CASSPTYQETQYF
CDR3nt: TGTGCCAGCTCACCCACTTACCAAGAGACCCAGTACTTC

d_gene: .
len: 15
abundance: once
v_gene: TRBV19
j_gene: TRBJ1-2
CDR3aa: CASSYPGPRSYGYTF
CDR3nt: TGTGCCAGTAGTTACCCGGGTCCGCGGAGCTATGGCTACACCTTC

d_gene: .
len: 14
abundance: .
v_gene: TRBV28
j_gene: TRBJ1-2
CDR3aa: CASSPPQGSRGYTF
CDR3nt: TGTGCCAGCAGCCCGCCACAGGGCTCTAGAGGCTACACCTTC

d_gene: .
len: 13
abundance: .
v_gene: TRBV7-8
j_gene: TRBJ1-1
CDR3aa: CASSAGGNTEAFF
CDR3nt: TGTGCCAGCAGCGCGGGGGGCAACACTGAAGCTTTCTTT

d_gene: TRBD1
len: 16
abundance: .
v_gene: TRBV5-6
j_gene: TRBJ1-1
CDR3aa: CASSFWTGGGNTEAFF
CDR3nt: TGTGCCAGCAGCTTTTGGACAGGGGGAGGAAACACTGAAGCTTTCTTT

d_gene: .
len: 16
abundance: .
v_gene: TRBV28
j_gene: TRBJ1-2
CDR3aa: CASSFVVRAANYGYTF
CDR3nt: TGTGCCAGCAGTTTCGTGGTCAGGGCGGCTAACTATGGCTACACCTTC

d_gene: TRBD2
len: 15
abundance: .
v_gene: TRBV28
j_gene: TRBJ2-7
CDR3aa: CASSFVSGRAYEQYF
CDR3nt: TGTGCCAGCAGTTTTGTAAGCGGGAGGGCCTACGAGCAGTACTTC

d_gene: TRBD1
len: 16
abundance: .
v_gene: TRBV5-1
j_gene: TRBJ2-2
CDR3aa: CASSWTGTGTTGELFF
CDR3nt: TGCGCCAGCAGCTGGACCGGGACAGGGACCACCGGGGAGCTGTTTTTT

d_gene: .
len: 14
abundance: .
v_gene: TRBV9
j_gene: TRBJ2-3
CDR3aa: CASSVAGITDTQYF
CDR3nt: TGTGCCAGCAGCGTGGCGGGGATCACAGATACGCAGTATTTT

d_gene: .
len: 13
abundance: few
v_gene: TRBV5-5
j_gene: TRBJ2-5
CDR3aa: CASSLQGTETQYF
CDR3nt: TGTGCCAGCAGCTTGCAGGGGACGGAGACCCAGTACTTC

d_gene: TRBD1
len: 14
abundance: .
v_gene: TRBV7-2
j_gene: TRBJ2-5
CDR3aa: CASSKTGLGETQYF
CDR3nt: TGTGCCAGCAGCAAGACAGGGTTGGGTGAGACCCAGTACTTC

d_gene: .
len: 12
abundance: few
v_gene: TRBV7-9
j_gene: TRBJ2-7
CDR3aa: CASSFAGLEQYF
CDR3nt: TGTGCCAGCAGCTTTGCGGGCCTCGAGCAGTACTTC

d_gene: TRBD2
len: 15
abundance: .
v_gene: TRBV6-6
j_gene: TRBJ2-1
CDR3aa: CASIWRGSSYNEQFF
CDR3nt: TGTGCCAGCATTTGGCGCGGGAGCTCCTACAATGAGCAGTTCTTC

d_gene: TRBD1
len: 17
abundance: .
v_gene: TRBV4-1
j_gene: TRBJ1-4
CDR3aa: CASSQYPPRQGDEKLFF
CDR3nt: TGCGCCAGCAGCCAATATCCCCCGAGACAGGGGGATGAAAAACTGTTTTTT

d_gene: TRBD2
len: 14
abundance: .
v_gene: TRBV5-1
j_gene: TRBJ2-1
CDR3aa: CASKGASGSNEQFF
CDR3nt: TGCGCCAGCAAAGGGGCTAGCGGGAGCAATGAGCAGTTCTTC

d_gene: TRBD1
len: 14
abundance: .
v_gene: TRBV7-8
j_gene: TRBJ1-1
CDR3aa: CASSPGQANTEAFF
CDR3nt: TGTGCCAGCAGCCCCGGACAGGCGAACACTGAAGCTTTCTTT

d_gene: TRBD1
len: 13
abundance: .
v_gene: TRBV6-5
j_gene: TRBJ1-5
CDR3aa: CASSRTGGQPQHF
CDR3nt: TGTGCCAGCAGTCGGACAGGGGGCCAGCCCCAGCATTTT

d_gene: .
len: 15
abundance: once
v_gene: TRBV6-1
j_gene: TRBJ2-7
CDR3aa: CASSDSGGVSYEQYF
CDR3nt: TGTGCCAGCAGTGACTCGGGCGGGGTCTCCTACGAGCAGTACTTC

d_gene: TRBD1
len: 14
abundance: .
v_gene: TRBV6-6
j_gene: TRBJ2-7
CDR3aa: CASSYRTGGYEQYF
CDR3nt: TGTGCCAGCAGTTACAGGACAGGGGGCTACGAGCAGTACTTC

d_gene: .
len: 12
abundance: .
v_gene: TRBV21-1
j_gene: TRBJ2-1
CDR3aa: CAPEGVEGEQFF
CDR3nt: TGTGCCCCCGAGGGGGTCGAGGGTGAGCAGTTCTTC

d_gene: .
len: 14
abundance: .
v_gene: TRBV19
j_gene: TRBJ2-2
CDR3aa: CASSKRQATGELFF
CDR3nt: TGTGCCAGTAGTAAACGACAGGCCACCGGGGAGCTGTTTTTT

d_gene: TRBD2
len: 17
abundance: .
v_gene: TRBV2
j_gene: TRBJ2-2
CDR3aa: CASSVLAGGLSGGELFF
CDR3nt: TGTGCCAGCAGTGTTCTAGCGGGAGGACTGTCCGGCGGGGAGCTGTTTTTT

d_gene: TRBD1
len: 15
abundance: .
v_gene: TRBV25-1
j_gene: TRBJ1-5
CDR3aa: CASSESTGADQPQHF
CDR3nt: TGTGCCAGCAGTGAATCGACAGGGGCGGATCAGCCCCAGCATTTT

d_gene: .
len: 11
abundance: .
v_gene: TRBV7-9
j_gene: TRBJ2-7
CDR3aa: CASSSNYEQYF
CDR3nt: TGTGCCAGCAGCTCCAACTACGAGCAGTACTTC

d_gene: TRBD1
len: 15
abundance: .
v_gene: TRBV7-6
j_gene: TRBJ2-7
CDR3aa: CASSLEQGLSYEQYF
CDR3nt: TGTGCCAGCAGCTTAGAACAGGGGTTAAGCTACGAGCAGTACTTC

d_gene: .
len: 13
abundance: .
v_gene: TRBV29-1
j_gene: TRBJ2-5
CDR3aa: CSVQTGGQETQYF
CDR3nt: TGCAGCGTCCAAACGGGCGGGCAAGAGACCCAGTACTTC

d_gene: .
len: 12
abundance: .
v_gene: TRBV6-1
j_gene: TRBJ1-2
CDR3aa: CASSWTADGYTF
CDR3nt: TGTGCCAGCAGTTGGACAGCCGATGGCTACACCTTC

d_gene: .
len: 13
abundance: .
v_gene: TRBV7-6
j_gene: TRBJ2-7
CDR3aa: CASSLAAGYEQYF
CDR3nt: TGTGCCAGCAGCTTAGCGGCAGGCTACGAGCAGTACTTC

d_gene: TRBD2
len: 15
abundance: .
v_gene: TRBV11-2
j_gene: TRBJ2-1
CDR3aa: CASSFFSSGANEQFF
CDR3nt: TGTGCCAGCAGCTTCTTCTCTAGCGGAGCCAATGAGCAGTTCTTC

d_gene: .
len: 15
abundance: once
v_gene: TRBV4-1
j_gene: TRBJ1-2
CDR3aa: CASSQADRPNYGYTF
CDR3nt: TGCGCCAGCAGCCAAGCCGACAGGCCCAACTATGGCTACACCTTC

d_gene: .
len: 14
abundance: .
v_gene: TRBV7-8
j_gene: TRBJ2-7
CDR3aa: CASSSFSGSYEQYF
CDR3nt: TGTGCCAGCAGCTCTTTTAGCGGTTCCTACGAGCAGTACTTC

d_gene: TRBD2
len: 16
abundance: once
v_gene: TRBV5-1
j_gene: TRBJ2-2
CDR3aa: CASSRGGLEHTGELFF
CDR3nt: TGCGCCAGCAGCCGGGGGGGACTAGAGCACACCGGGGAGCTGTTTTTT

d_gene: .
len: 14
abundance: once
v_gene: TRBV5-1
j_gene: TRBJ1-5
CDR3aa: CASSLEGRNQPQHF
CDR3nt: TGCGCCAGCAGCTTGGAGGGGCGCAATCAGCCCCAGCATTTT